The TCR beta chain under discussion was sequenced for a study of response to subunit inactivated influenza vaccine. Germline V gives CDR1 SGHRS, CDR2 YFSETQ. V gave up 4 bases and J gave up 8 bases; unmatched junction bases: 13. This CDR3 contains 16 residues. This clonotype was detected a few times. TCRdb re-called the RT-PCR reads through MiXCR, storing one row per CDR3 protein. The data contain 650,000 to 850,000 distinct CDR3 sequences, around 13% of them singletons. The sequence derives from a man aged 45-65 years who received an inactivated influenza vaccine. The rearrangement joins TRBV5-1 to TRBJ2-5, with 11 bases that match TRBD1. Source: PBMCs from blood, taken 14 to 15 days before vaccination. The CDR3 bases are TGCGCCAGCAGCCTAGAGGACAGGGGGCAACTTCGAACCCAGTACTTC. Its translation: CASSLEDRGQLRTQYF.